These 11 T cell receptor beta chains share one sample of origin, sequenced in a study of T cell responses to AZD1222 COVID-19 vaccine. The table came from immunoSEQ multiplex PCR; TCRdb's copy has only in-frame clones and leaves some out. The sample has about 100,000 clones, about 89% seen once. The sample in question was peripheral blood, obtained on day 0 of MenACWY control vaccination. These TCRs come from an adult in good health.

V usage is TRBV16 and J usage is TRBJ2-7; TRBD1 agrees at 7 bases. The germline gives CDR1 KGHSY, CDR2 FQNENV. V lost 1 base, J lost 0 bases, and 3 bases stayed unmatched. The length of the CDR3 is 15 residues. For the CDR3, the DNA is TGTGCCAGCAGCCAATACGGACAGGACTCCTACGAGCAGTACTTC. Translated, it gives CASSQYGQDSYEQYF. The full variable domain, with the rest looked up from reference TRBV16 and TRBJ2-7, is GEEVAQTPKHLVRGEGQKAKLYCAPIKGHSYVFWYQQVLKNEFKFLISFQNENVFDETGMPKERFSAKCLPNSPCSLEIQATKLEDSAVYFCASSQYGQDSYEQYFGPGTRLTVT.

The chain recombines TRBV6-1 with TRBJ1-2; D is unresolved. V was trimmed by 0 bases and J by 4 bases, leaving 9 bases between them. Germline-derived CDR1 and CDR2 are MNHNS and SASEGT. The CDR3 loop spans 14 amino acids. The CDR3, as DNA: TGTGCCAGCAGTGAAGCCTCCGGGTCCTATGGCTACACCTTC. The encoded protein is CASSEASGSYGYTF.

The CDR3 DNA reads TGTGCCAGCAGTTACGAGGGACAGGCCTATCAGCCCCAGCATTTT. Protein sequence: CASSYEGQAYQPQHF. The chain links TRBV6-2 or TRBV6-3 to TRBJ1-5, with 8 bases that match TRBD1. Per germline, CDR1 MNHEY and CDR2 SVGEGT. This CDR3 contains 15 residues. The V and J ends lost 2 bases and 5 bases, in that order; junction bases with no gene match: 5.

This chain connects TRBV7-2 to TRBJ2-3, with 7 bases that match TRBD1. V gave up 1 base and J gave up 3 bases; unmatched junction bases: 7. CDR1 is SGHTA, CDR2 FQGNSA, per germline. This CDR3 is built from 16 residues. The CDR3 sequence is CASSLGTGYLTDTQYF. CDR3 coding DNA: TGTGCCAGCAGCTTAGGGACAGGCTACCTTACAGATACGCAGTATTTT.

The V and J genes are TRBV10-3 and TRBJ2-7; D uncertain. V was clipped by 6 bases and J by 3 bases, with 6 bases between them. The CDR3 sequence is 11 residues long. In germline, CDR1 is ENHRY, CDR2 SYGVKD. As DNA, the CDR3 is TGTGCCATCAGGCGGAACTACGAGCAGTACTTC. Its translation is CAIRRNYEQYF.

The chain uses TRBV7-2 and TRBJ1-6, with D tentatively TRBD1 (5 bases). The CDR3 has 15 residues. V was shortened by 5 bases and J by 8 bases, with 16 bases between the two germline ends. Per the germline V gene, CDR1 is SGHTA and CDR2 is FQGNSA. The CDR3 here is CASSHRGHGDSPLHF. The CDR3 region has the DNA TGTGCCAGCAGCCACCGAGGACACGGGGATTCACCCCTCCACTTT.

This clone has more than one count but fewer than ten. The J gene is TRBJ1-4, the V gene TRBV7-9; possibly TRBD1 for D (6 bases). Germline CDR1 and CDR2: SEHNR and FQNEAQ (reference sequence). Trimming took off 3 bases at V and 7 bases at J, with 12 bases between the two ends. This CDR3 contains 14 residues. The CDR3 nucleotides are TGTGCCAGCAGCTTTACAGGGTCGAGTGAAAAACTGTTTTTT. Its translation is CASSFTGSSEKLFF.

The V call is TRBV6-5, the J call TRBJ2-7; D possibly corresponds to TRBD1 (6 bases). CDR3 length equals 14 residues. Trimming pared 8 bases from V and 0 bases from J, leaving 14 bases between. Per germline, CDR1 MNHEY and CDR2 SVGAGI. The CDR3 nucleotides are TGTGCCAGCGGGAAGGGGGACACCTCCTACGAGCAGTACTTC. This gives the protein CASGKGDTSYEQYF.

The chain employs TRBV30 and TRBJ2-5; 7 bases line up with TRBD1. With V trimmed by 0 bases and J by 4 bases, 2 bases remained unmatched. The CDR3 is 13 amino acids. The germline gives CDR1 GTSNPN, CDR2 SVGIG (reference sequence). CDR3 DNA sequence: TGTGCCTGGAGTGTACAGGGGCCAGAGACCCAGTACTTC. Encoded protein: CAWSVQGPETQYF.

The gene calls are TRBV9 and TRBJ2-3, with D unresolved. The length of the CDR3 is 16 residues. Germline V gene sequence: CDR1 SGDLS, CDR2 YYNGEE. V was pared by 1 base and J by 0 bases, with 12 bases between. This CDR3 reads CASSVNGAPSTDTQYF. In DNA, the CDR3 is TGTGCCAGCAGCGTAAACGGAGCACCTAGCACAGATACGCAGTATTTT.

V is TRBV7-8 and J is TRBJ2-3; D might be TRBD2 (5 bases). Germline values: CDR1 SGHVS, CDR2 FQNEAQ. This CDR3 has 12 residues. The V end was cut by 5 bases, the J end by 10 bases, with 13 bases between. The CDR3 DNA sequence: TGTGCCAGCAGCGCCTCGGGGTTAGCGCAGTATTTT. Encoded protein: CASSASGLAQYF. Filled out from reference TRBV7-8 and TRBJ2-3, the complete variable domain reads GAGVSQSPRYKVAKRGQDVALRCDPISGHVSLFWYQQALGQGPEFLTYFQNEAQLDKSGLPSDRFFAERPEGSVSTLKIQRTQQEDSAVYLCASSASGLAQYFGPGTRLTVL.